Sequencing of this T cell receptor beta chain was carried out in a study of blood T cell repertoires in COVID-19. Study details: Donors in the United States, Italy and Spain gave samples during acute or convalescent COVID-19. T cells, B-cell-depleted T cells, or PBMCs provided the cDNA or gDNA that served as material.

Authors' analysis steps: Reference gene primer amplification gave estimated nucleated cell counts. Profiling relied on immunoSEQ multiplex PCR, and the TCRdb table lists in-frame clones only, not all of them. Clone size and V and J calls were adopted from that table, with D and trimming inferred from the DNA. The data contain some 40,000 clones, roughly 78% of them singletons. Germline V gives CDR1 MNHEY, CDR2 SMNVEV (reference sequence). The length of the CDR3 is 13 residues. V lost 10 bases, J lost 2 bases, and 12 bases lay in between. This receptor was identified in an older man with acute or convalescent COVID-19. The specimen sequenced was peripheral blood. The chain is built from TRBV27 and TRBJ1-5; D ambiguous. CDR3 nucleotide sequence: TGTGCCACCAAAGAGAGCGGCAATCAGCCCCAGCATTTT. Translation: CATKESGNQPQHF.